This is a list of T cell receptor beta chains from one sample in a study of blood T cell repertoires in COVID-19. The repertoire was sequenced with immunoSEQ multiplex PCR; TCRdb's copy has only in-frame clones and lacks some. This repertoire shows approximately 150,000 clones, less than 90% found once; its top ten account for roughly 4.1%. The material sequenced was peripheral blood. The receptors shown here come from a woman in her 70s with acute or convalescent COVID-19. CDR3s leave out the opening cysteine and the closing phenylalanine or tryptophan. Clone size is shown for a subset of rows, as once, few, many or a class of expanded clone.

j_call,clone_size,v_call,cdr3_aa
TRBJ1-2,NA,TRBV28,ASSPDRRLGRYGYT
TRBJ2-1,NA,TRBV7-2,ASSLVRQAYNEQF
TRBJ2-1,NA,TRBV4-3,ASSQDTVAGKTRGSQF
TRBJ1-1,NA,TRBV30,AALRGPFTEAF
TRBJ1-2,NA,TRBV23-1,ASSQYPSRGNHYGYT
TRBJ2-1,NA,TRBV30,AWNPGQVNVEQF
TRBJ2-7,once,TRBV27,ASSPINRDSYEQY
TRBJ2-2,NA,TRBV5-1,ASSSGGLNTGELF
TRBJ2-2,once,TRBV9,ASSVFPRTSGGGAGELF
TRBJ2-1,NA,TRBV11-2,ASSLDGTFNEQF
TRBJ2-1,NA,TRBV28,ASSFLGTNNEQF
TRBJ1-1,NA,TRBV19,ASSTGQGTEAF
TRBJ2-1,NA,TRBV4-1,ASSPTSGRQF
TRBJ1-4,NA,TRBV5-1,ASSFNPRVASEKLF
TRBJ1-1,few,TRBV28,ASGTGQDTEAF
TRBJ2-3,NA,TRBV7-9,ASSPRDRGLTDTQY
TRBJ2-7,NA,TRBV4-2,ASSATGVGEQY
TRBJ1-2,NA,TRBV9,ASSVGGEGYGYT
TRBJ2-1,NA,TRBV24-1,ATSDLRTGVDEQF
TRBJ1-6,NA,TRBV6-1,ASSEIDNSPLH
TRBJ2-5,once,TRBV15,ATSRGGGVETQY
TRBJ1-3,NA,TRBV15,ATSTNRVAGNTIY
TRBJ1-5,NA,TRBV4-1,ASSQETGVSQPQH
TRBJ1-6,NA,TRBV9,ASSADRPGSGSPLH
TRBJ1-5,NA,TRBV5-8,ASSLLTVGNQPQH
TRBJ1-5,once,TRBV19,ASSLGNQPQH
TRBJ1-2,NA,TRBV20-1,SARRENYT
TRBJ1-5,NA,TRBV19,ASSPGTGVGQPQH
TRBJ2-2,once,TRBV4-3,ASSQARTAGELF
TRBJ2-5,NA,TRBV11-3,ASSLGGTGRETQY
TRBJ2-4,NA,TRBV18,ASSRNPGGDIQY
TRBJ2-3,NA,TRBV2,ASSENVYTDTQY
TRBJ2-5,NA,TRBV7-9,ASSLLEGRQETQY
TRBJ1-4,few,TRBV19,ASSTGQGNEKLF
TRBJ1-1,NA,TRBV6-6,ASSYLDMNTEAF
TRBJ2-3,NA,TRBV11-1,ASSPRGGDTQY
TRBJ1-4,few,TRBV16,ASSQGPFLGLF
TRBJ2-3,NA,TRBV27,ASRSGLSTDTQY
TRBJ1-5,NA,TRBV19,ASSDRGQLIRPQH